Shown below are 3 T cell receptor beta chains from a single sample sequenced in a study of blood T cell repertoires in COVID-19. Only in-frame clones appear in the TCRdb table, and some are missing; sequencing was by immunoSEQ multiplex PCR. This table holds some 190,000 clones, approximately 85% found once. Sequencing was performed on peripheral blood. These receptors all stem from a woman between 65 and 79 years old with active or convalescent COVID-19.

The rearrangement links TRBV5-1 to TRBJ2-3; 12 nucleotides align to TRBD2. Germline lookup yields CDR1 SGHRS and CDR2 YFSETQ. Trimming removed 3 bases from V and 4 bases from J; junction bases left unmatched: 12. The CDR3 length is 18 residues. CDR3 nucleotide sequence: TGCGCCAGCAGCTCACGACTAGCGGGAGATGAGAGGGCAGATACGCAGTATTTT. Protein sequence: CASSSRLAGDERADTQYF. The variable domain in full, completed from reference TRBV5-1 and TRBJ2-3, reads KAGVTQTPRYLIKTRGQQVTLSCSPISGHRSVSWYQQTPGQGLQFLFEYFSETQRNKGNFPGRFSGRQFSNSRSEMNVSTLELGDSALYLCASSSRLAGDERADTQYFGPGTRLTVL.

This chain connects TRBV19 to TRBJ2-3; 8 bases are a match to TRBD2. V lost 6 bases, J lost 6 bases, and 20 bases stayed unmatched. CDR1 LNHDA and CDR2 SQIVND come from the germline V gene (reference sequence). The length of the CDR3 is 18 residues. The CDR3 loop is CASSDLTGGRSRADTQYF. CDR3 DNA: TGTGCCAGTAGCGACCTTACTGGCGGGAGGTCGCGAGCGGATACGCAGTATTTT.

The rearrangement joins TRBV10-1 to TRBJ2-7; 9 bases map to TRBD2. The V gene end was trimmed by 2 bases and the J gene end by 3 bases; junction bases not matched to a gene: 2. Germline values: CDR1 WNHNN, CDR2 SYGVQD (reference sequence). This CDR3 region has 14 residues. The CDR3 loop is CASSENSGSYEQYF. CDR3 bases: TGCGCCAGCAGTGAGAATAGCGGGAGCTACGAGCAGTACTTC.